This T cell receptor beta chain was profiled in a study of blood T cell repertoires in COVID-19. The CDR3 loop spans 15 amino acids. The germline V and J ends were trimmed by 4 bases and 2 bases, with 14 bases remaining between them. Germline assignment: CDR1 SGHTA and CDR2 FQGNSA. Method: immunoSEQ multiplex PCR; TCRdb's copy keeps in-frame clones and lacks some. This sample has over 70,000 clones, with over 60% found just once. Sequenced sample: peripheral blood. The chain is built from TRBV7-2 and TRBJ1-2; D is possibly TRBD1 (5 bases). The clonotype was recovered from a man in his 70s with COVID-19, enrolled during active disease. DNA of the CDR3: TGTGCCAGCAGCTCGACCAGACAGCCCAACTATGGCTACACCTTC. Protein product: CASSSTRQPNYGYTF.